This T cell receptor (beta chain) emerged from a study of blood T cell repertoires in COVID-19 (dated by TCRdb to the early 2020s). With respect to the entire study: The collaborator samples originated in the United States, Italy and Spain and spanned the acute and convalescent phases of COVID-19. The prospective study material was composed of cDNA or gDNA derived from T cells, B-cell-depleted T cells, or PBMCs. The dataset comprised deeply sampled blood TCRbeta repertoires from subjects exposed to, actively infected with, or recovered from COVID-19. The repertoires were made available in a free public database intended to serve as a resource for research on the immune response to SARS-CoV-2. Samples came from the ongoing ImmuneRACE study (first 160 participants) plus 1,254 subjects from 6 global collaborators. Sample metadata almost always included a de-identified subject ID, COVID-19 status, age in years and sex. HLA class I and class II types, where available, came from metadata supplied by the sample provider rather than from assay-based typing. Beyond this particular receptor, the publication reports: How much clinical and demographic metadata was included differed by source and by participant, and the metadata was provided uncurated.

A second Seattle source provided samples from volunteer blood donors who had recovered from COVID-19. The collaborating institutions used their own protocols to collect whole blood in K2EDTA tubes. For TCRbeta analysis, collaborators shipped samples as frozen whole blood, isolated PBMCs, or DNA extracted from either of those sample types. As concerns this clone: The antigen it binds to is not known. The record has no base qualities; no much larger clone is one base away.

TCRbeta CDR3 regions were amplified from genomic DNA by means of the immunoSEQ Assay, a bias-controlled multiplex PCR. Concerning the study's data processing: The number of nucleated cells in each sample was estimated from the amplification of reference gene primers within the assay. To quantify the absolute abundance of each unique TCRbeta CDR3 rearrangement, sequence reads were collapsed and filtered. For each sample, productive Simpson clonality was calculated as the square root of Simpson's diversity index across productive rearrangements. Not all clones reach the TCRdb copy of this immuneACCESS table, which keeps in-frame sequences only. Checked studies attribute under half of the gap to unresolved V genes and leave the rest unexplained. V and J calls plus clone size are reproduced from that table; the DNA served to infer D and trimming. Across this sample there are around 120,000 clones, with roughly nine tenths seen only once. The ten biggest clones cover about 7.4% of the sample.

The CDR3 has 13 amino acids, counting the end cysteine and phenylalanine. Only the CDR3 region is kept as DNA, spanning 39 bases read in frame from base 1. The V end loses 5 bases and the J end loses 5 bases, and a stretch of 11 bases separates them. Sequences SGHVS (CDR1) and FQNEAQ (CDR2) are obtained from the germline V gene. The origin of this receptor is an older man who had recovered from COVID-19. Material: peripheral blood. The chain was built from TRBV7-8 and TRBJ2-3; the D gene is possibly TRBD1, with 5 bases matching. At the DNA level, the sequence is TGTGCCAGCAGCCCCTTAAGGGGAGATACGCAGTATTTT. Its translation reads: CASSPLRGDTQYF.